Listed here are 10 T cell receptor beta chains from one sample, sequenced in a study of T-cell memory formation after mild COVID-19. TCRdb itself ran the 5' RACE reads through MiXCR, one entry per CDR3 protein. The table has under 400,000 distinct CDR3 sequences, approximately 21% seen once. The sample comprised PBMCs or a T cell subset sorted from them (not recorded which). All receptors come from an adult woman who had mild COVID-19 (a few samples of this study predate the infection). Cell type and time point are not known.

This clonotype was seen more than once but under ten times. The genes are TRBV5-1 and TRBJ2-1, with 9 bases fitting TRBD1. Germline CDR1 reads SGHRS; CDR2 reads YFSETQ. J was trimmed by 7 bases and V by 5 bases; bases with no gene match: 4. The length of the CDR3 is 13 residues. In DNA, the CDR3 is TGCGCCAGCAGTCGTGGACAGGGGAATGAGCAGTTCTTC. Translating gives CASSRGQGNEQFF.

This clonotype was found many times. This chain connects TRBV12-3 or TRBV12-4 to TRBJ2-1; D not resolved. The V end was cut by 1 base, the J end by 5 bases, with 3 bases between. The CDR3 runs to 12 residues. The DNA of the CDR3 is TGTGCCAGCAGTTTAGTGAACAATGAGCAGTTCTTC. Translated: CASSLVNNEQFF.

The genes are TRBV2 and TRBJ1-1, with D perhaps TRBD1 (5 bases). Deletions cut 0 bases from V and 3 bases from J, with 14 bases between. CDR1 is SNHLY and CDR2 is FYNNEI in the germline V gene. CDR3 size: 16 residues. The CDR3 nucleotides read TGTGCCAGCAGTGAAGCAGCGGGGACGGTGGACACTGAAGCTTTCTTT. Amino acids: CASSEAAGTVDTEAFF. Variable domain in full (rest from reference TRBV2 and TRBJ1-1): EPEVTQTPSHQVTQMGQEVILRCVPISNHLYFYWYRQILGQKVEFLVSFYNNEISEKSEIFDDQFSVERPDGSNFTLKIRSTKLEDSAMYFCASSEAAGTVDTEAFFGQGTRLTVV.

This chain connects TRBV3-1 to TRBJ2-1, with D hard to call. Germline V gene data show CDR1 as LGHDT and CDR2 as YNNKEL (reference sequence). The CDR3 loop spans 12 amino acids. V was shortened by 4 bases and J by 5 bases, with 6 bases between the two germline ends. The CDR3 DNA reads as TGTGCCAGCAGCCGCGAACACAATGAGCAGTTCTTC. Translated, it gives CASSREHNEQFF.

The sample holds a few counts of this clonotype. CDR3 sequence reads: CASGSGGGRGGTQYF. The CDR3 DNA sequence: TGTGCCAGCGGCTCCGGCGGCGGGCGCGGTGGAACCCAGTACTTC. This chain uses TRBV27 with TRBJ2-5, with TRBD2 as a possible D gene (5 bases). Per germline, CDR1 MNHEY and CDR2 SMNVEV (reference sequence). The CDR3 length is 15 residues. V was cut by 8 bases and J by 8 bases, with 24 bases left in between.

This clonotype has just a few counts. This sequence joins TRBV12-3 or TRBV12-4 and TRBJ2-7, with 10 bases aligning to TRBD2. J lost 9 bases, V lost 5 bases, and 10 bases had no gene match. CDR3 length: 14 residues. For the CDR3, the DNA is TGTGCCAGCAGTCCTAGCGGGAGTCGCGGGGGGCAGTACTTC. Protein: CASSPSGSRGGQYF.

A remark on this clonotype: One end of the junction does not line up with germline, which may come from a read error. V is TRBV7-7 and J is TRBJ1-5; 9 nucleotides line up with TRBD1. This CDR3 spans 17 amino acids. Germline lookup yields CDR1 SSHAT and CDR2 FNYEAQ (reference sequence). The CDR3 nucleotides read TGTGCTAGCAGCCGAGAACGGACAGGGGAGGCGGGTCAGCCCCAGCATTTT. It yields the protein CASSRERTGEAGQPQHF. The full variable domain, rest sourced from reference TRBV7-7 and TRBJ1-5, is GAGVSQSPRYKVTKRGQDVTLRCDPISSHATLYWYQQALGQGPEFLTYFNYEAQPDKSGLPSDRFSAERPEGSISTLTIQRTEQRDSAMYRCASSRERTGEAGQPQHFGDGTRLSIL.

This clonotype was detected a few times. V is TRBV7-2 and J is TRBJ2-7; 7 bases line up with TRBD1. The V segment lost 4 bases and the J segment 3 bases; nucleotides outside the gene matches: 9. The germline CDR1 and CDR2 sequences are SGHTA and FQGNSA. The CDR3 length is 15 residues. The DNA of the CDR3 is TGTGCCAGCAGCTCTATGACAGGGATTATCTACGAGCAGTACTTC. Amino acid sequence: CASSSMTGIIYEQYF.

The genes are TRBV7-2 and TRBJ2-7; 7 nucleotides line up with TRBD2. CDR1 is SGHTA, CDR2 FQGNSA, per germline. This CDR3 has 15 residues. V was clipped by 1 base and J by 3 bases; unmatched bases: 6. The CDR3 DNA sequence: TGTGCCAGCAGCTTAGAGTCGGGGGAGGGCTACGAGCAGTACTTC. This codes for CASSLESGEGYEQYF.

This clonotype was detected only once. The chain is built from TRBV9 and TRBJ2-3, with 7 bases aligning to TRBD1. V dropped 3 bases and J dropped 7; count of bases not matched to a gene: 8. Germline CDR1 reads SGDLS; CDR2 reads YYNGEE. The CDR3 has 14 amino acids. Here the CDR3 reads CASSGHLQGNTQYF. CDR3 coding DNA: TGTGCCAGCAGCGGCCACCTACAGGGGAATACGCAGTATTTT.